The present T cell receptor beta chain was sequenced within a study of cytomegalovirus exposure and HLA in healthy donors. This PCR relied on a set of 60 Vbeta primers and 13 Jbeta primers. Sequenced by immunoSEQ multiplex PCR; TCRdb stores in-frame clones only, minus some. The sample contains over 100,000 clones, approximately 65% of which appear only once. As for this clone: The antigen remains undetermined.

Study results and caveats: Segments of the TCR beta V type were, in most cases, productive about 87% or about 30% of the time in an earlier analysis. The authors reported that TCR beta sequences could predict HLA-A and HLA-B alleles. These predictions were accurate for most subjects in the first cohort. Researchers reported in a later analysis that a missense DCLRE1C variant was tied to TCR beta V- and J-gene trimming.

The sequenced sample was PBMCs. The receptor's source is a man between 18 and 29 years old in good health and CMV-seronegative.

This chain's CDR3 is CASSRPGHKGNNEQFF. The CDR3 DNA is TGTGCCAGCAGCCGTCCGGGACACAAGGGAAACAATGAGCAGTTCTTC. The J gene is TRBJ2-1, the V gene TRBV5-6; D is perhaps TRBD1 (6 bases). The CDR3 covers 16 residues. The V end was cut by 4 bases, the J end by 5 bases, with 19 bases between. Germline CDR1 is SGHDT and CDR2 is YYEEEE.